The T cell receptor beta chain described here comes from a study of T cell changes during pregnancy in multiple sclerosis. The method was immunoSEQ multiplex PCR; TCRdb's version includes in-frame clones alone and lacks a portion of them. The table lists tens of thousands of clones, approximately 95% of them singletons. This clone has a handful of counts. In germline, CDR1 is SNHLY, CDR2 FYNNEI. The CDR3 runs 12 residues. Trimming took off 2 bases at V and 12 bases at J, with 14 bases between the two ends. The sample in question was peripheral blood, obtained in the first trimester of pregnancy. The sequence came from a female donor with multiple sclerosis, enrolled in a pregnancy study. This chain connects TRBV2 to TRBJ2-7; TRBD2 might be the D (6 bases). The CDR3: CASSESSQGGYF. CDR3 in DNA: TGTGCCAGCAGTGAATCCAGCCAGGGAGGGTACTTC.